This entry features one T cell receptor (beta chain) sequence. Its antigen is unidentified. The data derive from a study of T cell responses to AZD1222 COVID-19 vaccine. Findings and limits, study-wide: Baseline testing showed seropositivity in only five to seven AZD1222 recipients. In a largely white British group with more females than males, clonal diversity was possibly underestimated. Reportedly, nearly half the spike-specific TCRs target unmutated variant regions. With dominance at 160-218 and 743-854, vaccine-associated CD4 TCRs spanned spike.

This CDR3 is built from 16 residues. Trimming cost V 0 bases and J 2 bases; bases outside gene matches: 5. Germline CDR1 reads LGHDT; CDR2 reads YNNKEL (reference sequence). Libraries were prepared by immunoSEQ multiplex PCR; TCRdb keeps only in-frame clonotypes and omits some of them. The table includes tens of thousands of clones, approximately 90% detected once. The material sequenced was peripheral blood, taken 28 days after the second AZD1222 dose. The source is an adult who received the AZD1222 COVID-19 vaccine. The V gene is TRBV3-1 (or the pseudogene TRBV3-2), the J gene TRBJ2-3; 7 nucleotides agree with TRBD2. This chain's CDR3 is CASSQDRGVITDTQYF. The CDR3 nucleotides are TGTGCCAGCAGCCAAGATCGGGGGGTGATCACAGATACGCAGTATTTT.